The source of this T cell receptor (beta chain) is a study of cytomegalovirus exposure and HLA in healthy donors. V trimming: 2 bases; J trimming: 5 bases; junction bases outside the gene matches: 10. The length of the CDR3 is 16 residues. Germline lookup yields CDR1 SEHNR and CDR2 FQNEAQ (reference sequence). A multiplex PCR was run with 60 Vbeta primers and 13 Jbeta primers. The protocol was immunoSEQ multiplex PCR, while the TCRdb copy is restricted to in-frame clones and leaves out a portion. The repertoire includes 150,000 or so clones, approximately 80% of them detected once, and about 0.8% sits in the top ten.

The chain carries TRBV7-9 and TRBJ2-7; 9 bases map to TRBD2. The sequence was obtained from a woman aged 18-30 years in good health and CMV-seronegative. Sequences were obtained from PBMCs. The CDR3: CASSLTYGTSYNEQYF. In nucleotides, the CDR3 is TGTGCCAGCAGCTTAACCTATGGGACTAGCTACAACGAGCAGTACTTC.